Below, one TCR beta chain is given with its context. CDR3 length: 14 amino acids. Germline V gives CDR1 SNHLY, CDR2 FYNNEI. Trimming stripped 3 bases from V and 1 base from J, with 9 bases between. This specimen comes from a study of graft-versus-host responses after intestinal transplantation. The table came from immunoSEQ multiplex PCR; TCRdb's copy has only in-frame clones and leaves some out. The table lists roughly 43,000 clones, over 85% of them singletons, with 1.5% to 2% in the top ten. This specimen consisted of PBMCs, obtained roughly 51 weeks after intestinal transplant. This sequence joins TRBV2 and TRBJ1-1; the D gene is possibly TRBD1 (6 bases). The sequence came from a human patient who received an intestinal transplant, so some T cells may come from the graft donor. For the CDR3, the DNA is TGTGCCAGCAGTGACGACAGGACGAACACTGAAGCTTTCTTT. Its protein product is CASSDDRTNTEAFF.